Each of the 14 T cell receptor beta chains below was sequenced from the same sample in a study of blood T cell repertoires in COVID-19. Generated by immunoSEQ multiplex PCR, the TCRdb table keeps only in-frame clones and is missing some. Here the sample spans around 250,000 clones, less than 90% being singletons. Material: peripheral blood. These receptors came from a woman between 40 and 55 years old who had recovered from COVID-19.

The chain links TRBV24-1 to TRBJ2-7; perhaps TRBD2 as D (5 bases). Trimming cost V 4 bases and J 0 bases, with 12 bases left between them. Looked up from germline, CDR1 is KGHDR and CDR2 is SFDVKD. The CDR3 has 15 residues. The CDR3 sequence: CATSDPRGSSYEQYF. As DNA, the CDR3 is TGTGCCACCAGTGACCCTAGAGGGAGCTCCTACGAGCAGTACTTC.

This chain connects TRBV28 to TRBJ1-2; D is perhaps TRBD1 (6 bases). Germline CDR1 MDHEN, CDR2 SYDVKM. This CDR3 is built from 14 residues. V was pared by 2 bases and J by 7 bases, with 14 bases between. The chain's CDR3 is CASSLPGQGSGYTF. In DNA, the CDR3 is TGTGCCAGCAGTTTACCGGGACAAGGAAGTGGCTACACCTTC.

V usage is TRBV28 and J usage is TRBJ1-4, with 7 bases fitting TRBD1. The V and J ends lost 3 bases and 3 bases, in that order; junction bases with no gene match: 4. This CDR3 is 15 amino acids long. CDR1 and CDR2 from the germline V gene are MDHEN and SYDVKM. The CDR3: CASSFGQGANEKLFF. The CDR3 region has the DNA TGTGCCAGCAGTTTCGGGCAGGGGGCTAATGAAAAACTGTTTTTT.

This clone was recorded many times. The CDR3 DNA reads TGCAGCTTTCGTCGAGGGGGATCATCCGGGGAGCTGTTTTTT. Translating it yields CSFRRGGSSGELFF. The rearrangement uses TRBV29-1 and TRBJ2-2; possibly TRBD1 for D (6 bases). The CDR3 spans 14 residues. Germline V gene sequence: CDR1 SQVTM, CDR2 ANQGSEA. V was clipped by 8 bases and J by 6 bases, with 19 bases between them.

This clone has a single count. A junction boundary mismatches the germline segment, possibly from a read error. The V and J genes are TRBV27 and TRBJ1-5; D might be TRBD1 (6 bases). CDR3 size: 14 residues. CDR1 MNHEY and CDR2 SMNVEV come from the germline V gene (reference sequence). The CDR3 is CASRTGYSDQPQHF. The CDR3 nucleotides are TGTGCCAGCAGGACAGGCTATAGCGATCAGCCCCAGCATTTT.

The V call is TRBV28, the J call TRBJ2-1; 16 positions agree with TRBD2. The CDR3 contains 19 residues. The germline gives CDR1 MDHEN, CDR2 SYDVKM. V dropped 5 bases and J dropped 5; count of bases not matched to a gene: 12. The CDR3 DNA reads TGTGCCAGCAGTCCCCATTGGGGACTAGCGGGGGGGCCCAACAATGAGCAGTTCTTC. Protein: CASSPHWGLAGGPNNEQFF.

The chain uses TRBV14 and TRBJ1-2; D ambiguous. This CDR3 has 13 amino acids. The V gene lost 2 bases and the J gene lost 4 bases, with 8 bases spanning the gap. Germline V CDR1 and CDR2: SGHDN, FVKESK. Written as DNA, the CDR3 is TGTGCCAGCAGCCAAATGGCAGGCTATGGCTACACCTTC. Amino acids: CASSQMAGYGYTF.

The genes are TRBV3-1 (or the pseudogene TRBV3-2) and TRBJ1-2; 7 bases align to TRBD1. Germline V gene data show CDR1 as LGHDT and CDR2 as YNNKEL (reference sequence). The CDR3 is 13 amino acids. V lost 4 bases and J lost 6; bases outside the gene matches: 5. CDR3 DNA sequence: TGTGCCAGCAGCCCCAGGGGGGCGGATGGCTACACCTTC. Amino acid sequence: CASSPRGADGYTF.

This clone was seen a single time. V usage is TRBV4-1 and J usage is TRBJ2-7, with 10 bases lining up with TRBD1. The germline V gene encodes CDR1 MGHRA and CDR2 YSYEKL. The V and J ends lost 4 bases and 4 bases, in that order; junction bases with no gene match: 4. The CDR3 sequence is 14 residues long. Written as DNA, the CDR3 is TGCGCCAGCAGCCGGCAGGGACAGGGGTACGAGCAGTACTTC. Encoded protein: CASSRQGQGYEQYF.

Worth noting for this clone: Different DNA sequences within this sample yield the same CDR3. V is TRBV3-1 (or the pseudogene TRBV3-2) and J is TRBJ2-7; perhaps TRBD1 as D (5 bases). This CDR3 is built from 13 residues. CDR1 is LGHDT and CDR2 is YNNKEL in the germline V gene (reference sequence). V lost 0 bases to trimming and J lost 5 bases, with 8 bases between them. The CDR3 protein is CASSQEGRDEQYF. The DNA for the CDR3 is TGTGCCAGCAGCCAAGAGGGGCGCGACGAGCAGTACTTC.

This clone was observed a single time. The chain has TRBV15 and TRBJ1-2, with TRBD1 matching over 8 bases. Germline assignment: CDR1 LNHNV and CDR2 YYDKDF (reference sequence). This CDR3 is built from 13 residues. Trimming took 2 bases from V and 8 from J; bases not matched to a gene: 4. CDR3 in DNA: TGTGCCACCAGCAGACAGGGGGCTGGCGGCTACACCTTC. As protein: CATSRQGAGGYTF. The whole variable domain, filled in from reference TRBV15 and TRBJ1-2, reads DAMVIQNPRYQVTQFGKPVTLSCSQTLNHNVMYWYQQKSSQAPKLLFHYYDKDFNNEADTPDNFQSRRPNTSFCFLDIRSPGLGDTAMYLCATSRQGAGGYTFGSGTRLTVV.

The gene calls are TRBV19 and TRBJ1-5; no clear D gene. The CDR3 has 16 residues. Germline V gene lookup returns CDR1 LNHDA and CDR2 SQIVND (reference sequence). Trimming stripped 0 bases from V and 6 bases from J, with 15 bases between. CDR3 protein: CASSIDLGGRSQPQHF. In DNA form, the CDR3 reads TGTGCCAGTAGTATAGACCTGGGCGGGCGGAGTCAGCCCCAGCATTTT. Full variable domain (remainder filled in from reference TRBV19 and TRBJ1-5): DGGITQSPKYLFRKEGQNVTLSCEQNLNHDAMYWYRQDPGQGLRLIYYSQIVNDFQKGDIAEGYSVSREKKESFPLTVTSAQKNPTAFYLCASSIDLGGRSQPQHFGDGTRLSIL.

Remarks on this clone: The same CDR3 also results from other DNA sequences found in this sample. The CDR3 DNA follows: TGTGCCTGGAGTGTATCCGGGGTGAACACTGAAGCTTTCTTT. Its translation: CAWSVSGVNTEAFF. This rearrangement joins TRBV30 to TRBJ1-1; D is unresolved. The germline V gene has CDR1 GTSNPN and CDR2 SVGIG (reference sequence). Trimming removed 0 bases at V and 0 bases at J, with 8 bases between. This CDR3 is 14 amino acids long.

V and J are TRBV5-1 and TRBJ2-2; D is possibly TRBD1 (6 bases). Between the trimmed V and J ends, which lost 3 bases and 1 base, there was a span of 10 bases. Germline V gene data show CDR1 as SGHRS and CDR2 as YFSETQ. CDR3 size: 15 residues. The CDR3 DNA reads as TGCGCCAGCAGCTGGGGGCAGGGGAACACCGGGGAGCTGTTTTTT. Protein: CASSWGQGNTGELFF.